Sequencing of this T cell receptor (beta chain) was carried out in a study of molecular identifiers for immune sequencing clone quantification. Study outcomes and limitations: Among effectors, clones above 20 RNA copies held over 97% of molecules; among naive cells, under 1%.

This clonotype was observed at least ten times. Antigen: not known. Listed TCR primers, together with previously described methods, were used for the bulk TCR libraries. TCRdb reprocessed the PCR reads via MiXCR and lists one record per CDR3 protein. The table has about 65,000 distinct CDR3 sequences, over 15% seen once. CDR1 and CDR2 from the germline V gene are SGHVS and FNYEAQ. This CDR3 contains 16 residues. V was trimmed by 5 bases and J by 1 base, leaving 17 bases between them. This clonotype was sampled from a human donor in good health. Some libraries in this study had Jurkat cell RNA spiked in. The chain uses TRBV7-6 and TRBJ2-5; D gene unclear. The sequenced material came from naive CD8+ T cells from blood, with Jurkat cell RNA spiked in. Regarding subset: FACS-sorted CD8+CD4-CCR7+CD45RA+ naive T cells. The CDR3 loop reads CASSPERLRRQETQYF. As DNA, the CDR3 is TGTGCCAGCAGCCCCGAAAGGCTTAGACGCCAAGAGACCCAGTACTTC.